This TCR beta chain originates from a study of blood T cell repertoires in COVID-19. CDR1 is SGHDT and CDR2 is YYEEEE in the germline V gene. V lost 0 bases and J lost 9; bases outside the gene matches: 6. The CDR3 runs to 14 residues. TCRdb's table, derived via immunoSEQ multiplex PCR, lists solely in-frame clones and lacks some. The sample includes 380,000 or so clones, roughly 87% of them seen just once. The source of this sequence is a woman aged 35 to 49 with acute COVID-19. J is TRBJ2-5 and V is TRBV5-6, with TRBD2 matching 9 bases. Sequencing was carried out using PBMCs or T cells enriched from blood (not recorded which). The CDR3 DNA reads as TGTGCCAGCAGCTTGGCAGCGGGGGGCCGCCCCCAGTACTTC. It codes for CASSLAAGGRPQYF.